The rows below give T cell receptor beta chains drawn from one sample of a study of cytomegalovirus exposure and HLA in healthy donors. Assay: immunoSEQ multiplex PCR; the TCRdb copy retains only in-frame clones and omits some. Of over 100,000 clones in the sample, approximately 78% were seen once. The sample was PBMCs. The receptors shown here come from a young man in good health and CMV-seropositive. Both conserved end residues are part of each CDR3. Fields, in order: V gene, J gene, D gene, clone size, CDR3 DNA, CDR3 protein. D genes are given only for firm matches. Rows may omit the clone size; those that give it use once, few, many or a size class.

TRBV19	TRBJ1-1	.	.	TGTGCCAGTAGTGTCGGCGGGGGGGTAACTGAAGCTTTCTTT	CASSVGGGVTEAFF
TRBV4-1	TRBJ2-2	.	.	TGCGCCAGCAACCGAGAGGTGGGGACAGGGGAGCTGTTTTTT	CASNREVGTGELFF
TRBV6-6	TRBJ2-5	.	once	TGTGCCAGCAGTGTCGGAGAGACCCAGTACTTC	CASSVGETQYF
TRBV11-3	TRBJ2-3	.	.	TGTGCCAGCAGCCCAAGGAGCGGGAGCACAGATACGCAGTATTTT	CASSPRSGSTDTQYF
TRBV6-5	TRBJ1-2	.	few	TGTGCCAGCAGCCCTAGACGGACTACTAACTATGGCTACACCTTC	CASSPRRTTNYGYTF
TRBV10-1	TRBJ2-5	.	.	TGCGCCAGCAGTGACCTGTACCAAGAGACCCAGTACTTC	CASSDLYQETQYF
TRBV5-6	TRBJ1-2	.	many	TGTGCCAGCAGCTTGATGTCCCAGTATGGCTACACCTTC	CASSLMSQYGYTF
TRBV7-9	TRBJ2-5	TRBD2	.	TGTGCCAGCAGCTTAAGTCGAACTAGCGGGGGTTACCAAGAGACCCAGTACTTC	CASSLSRTSGGYQETQYF
TRBV18	TRBJ2-2	TRBD2	.	TGTGCCAGCTCACCACAGGGGAGGGAGAACACCGGGGAGCTGTTTTTT	CASSPQGRENTGELFF
TRBV2	TRBJ1-4	.	.	TGTGCCAGCAACGTGCCCGACGGGGAGGAAAAACTGTTTTTT	CASNVPDGEEKLFF
TRBV11-1	TRBJ2-7	TRBD1	.	TGTGCCAGCAGCTTAGCGCTACAGGGGGCCGAGCAGTACTTC	CASSLALQGAEQYF
TRBV11-2	TRBJ1-1	.	.	TGTGCCAGCAGCATCGACAGGTTTGAAGCTTTCTTT	CASSIDRFEAFF
TRBV27	TRBJ2-7	.	.	TGTGCCAGCAGTCCCGACAGGCGGACATACGAGCAGTACTTC	CASSPDRRTYEQYF
TRBV14	TRBJ2-5	.	.	TGTGCCAGCAGCCAGGGTACAGGGTCCCAAGAGACCCAGTACTTC	CASSQGTGSQETQYF
TRBV5-1	TRBJ1-2	TRBD1	.	TGCGCCAGCAGCTTAGACAGGGGAGGCAATGGCTACACCTTC	CASSLDRGGNGYTF
TRBV5-1	TRBJ2-1	.	.	TGCGCCAGCAGCCCCGCTTTGTCGGGAGAGGAGCAGTTCTTC	CASSPALSGEEQFF
TRBV29-1	TRBJ2-2	.	.	TGCAGCGTTGAACAATACAAGGGGGCCGGGGAGCTGTTTTTT	CSVEQYKGAGELFF
TRBV5-1	TRBJ1-2	TRBD1	.	TGCGCCAGCAGCCAGGGACAGAGAGGCTACACCTTC	CASSQGQRGYTF
TRBV28	TRBJ2-3	.	.	TGTGCCAGCAGTTTTTTCGTCTTAGATACGCAGTATTTT	CASSFFVLDTQYF
TRBV6-4	TRBJ2-3	.	.	TGTGCCAGCAGTGACGTGGCTGGCGGTGAGGCAGATACGCAGTATTTT	CASSDVAGGEADTQYF
TRBV4-1	TRBJ1-5	.	once	TGCGCCAGCAGCCAAGATCATACAGACAATCAGCCCCAGCATTTT	CASSQDHTDNQPQHF
TRBV5-1	TRBJ2-3	TRBD1	.	TGCGCCAGCAGCTTCGGACAGGGGAGCACAGATACGCAGTATTTT	CASSFGQGSTDTQYF
TRBV5-6	TRBJ1-2	.	once	TGTGCCAGCAGCTTATCGGGGGTGAATGGCTACACCTTC	CASSLSGVNGYTF
TRBV5-1	TRBJ1-3	.	.	TGCGCCAGCAGCTTGCCTCCAGGGTCCTCAGGAAACACCATATATTTT	CASSLPPGSSGNTIYF
TRBV27	TRBJ2-5	TRBD2	.	TGTGCCAGCTGGGAGCGGGGGCAAGAGACCCAGTACTTC	CASWERGQETQYF
TRBV2	TRBJ1-2	TRBD1	few	TGTGCCAGCACTTGGACAGGGGGTGGCTACACCTTC	CASTWTGGGYTF
TRBV5-4	TRBJ2-5	TRBD1	.	TGTGCCAGCAGCCCCGGGACAGGCCAAGAGACCCAGTACTTC	CASSPGTGQETQYF
TRBV7-8	TRBJ2-1	.	.	TGTGCCAGCAGCTCGTCGGGGTCCAGCTCCTACAATGAGCAGTTCTTC	CASSSSGSSSYNEQFF
TRBV4-2	TRBJ2-7	.	.	TGTGCCAGCAGCCAAGGCTACCACCAAACCGAGCAGTACTTC	CASSQGYHQTEQYF
TRBV5-1	TRBJ2-5	TRBD2	.	TGCGCCAGCAGCTTTGGCGCTAGCGGTGAAGAGACCCAGTACTTC	CASSFGASGEETQYF
TRBV5-1	TRBJ2-7	TRBD1	once	TGCGCCAGCAGCCCCCGGACAGGGGGCGAGCAGTACTTC	CASSPRTGGEQYF
TRBV5-4	TRBJ2-3	TRBD2	few	TGTGCCAGCAGCCTCGCTAGCGGGGGAAGCACAGATACGCAGTATTTT	CASSLASGGSTDTQYF
TRBV11-3	TRBJ2-2	TRBD1	.	TGTGCCAGCAGCCATGGCACAGGGGGCGGAAGTGGGGAGCTGTTTTTT	CASSHGTGGGSGELFF
TRBV28	TRBJ1-1	TRBD1	.	TGTGCCAGCAGGCCTCAGGGGGCTGGGGGCACTGAAGCTTTCTTT	CASRPQGAGGTEAFF
TRBV15	TRBJ1-2	TRBD1	.	TGTGCCACCAGCGCCATGGACAGGGATCATGGCTACACCTTC	CATSAMDRDHGYTF